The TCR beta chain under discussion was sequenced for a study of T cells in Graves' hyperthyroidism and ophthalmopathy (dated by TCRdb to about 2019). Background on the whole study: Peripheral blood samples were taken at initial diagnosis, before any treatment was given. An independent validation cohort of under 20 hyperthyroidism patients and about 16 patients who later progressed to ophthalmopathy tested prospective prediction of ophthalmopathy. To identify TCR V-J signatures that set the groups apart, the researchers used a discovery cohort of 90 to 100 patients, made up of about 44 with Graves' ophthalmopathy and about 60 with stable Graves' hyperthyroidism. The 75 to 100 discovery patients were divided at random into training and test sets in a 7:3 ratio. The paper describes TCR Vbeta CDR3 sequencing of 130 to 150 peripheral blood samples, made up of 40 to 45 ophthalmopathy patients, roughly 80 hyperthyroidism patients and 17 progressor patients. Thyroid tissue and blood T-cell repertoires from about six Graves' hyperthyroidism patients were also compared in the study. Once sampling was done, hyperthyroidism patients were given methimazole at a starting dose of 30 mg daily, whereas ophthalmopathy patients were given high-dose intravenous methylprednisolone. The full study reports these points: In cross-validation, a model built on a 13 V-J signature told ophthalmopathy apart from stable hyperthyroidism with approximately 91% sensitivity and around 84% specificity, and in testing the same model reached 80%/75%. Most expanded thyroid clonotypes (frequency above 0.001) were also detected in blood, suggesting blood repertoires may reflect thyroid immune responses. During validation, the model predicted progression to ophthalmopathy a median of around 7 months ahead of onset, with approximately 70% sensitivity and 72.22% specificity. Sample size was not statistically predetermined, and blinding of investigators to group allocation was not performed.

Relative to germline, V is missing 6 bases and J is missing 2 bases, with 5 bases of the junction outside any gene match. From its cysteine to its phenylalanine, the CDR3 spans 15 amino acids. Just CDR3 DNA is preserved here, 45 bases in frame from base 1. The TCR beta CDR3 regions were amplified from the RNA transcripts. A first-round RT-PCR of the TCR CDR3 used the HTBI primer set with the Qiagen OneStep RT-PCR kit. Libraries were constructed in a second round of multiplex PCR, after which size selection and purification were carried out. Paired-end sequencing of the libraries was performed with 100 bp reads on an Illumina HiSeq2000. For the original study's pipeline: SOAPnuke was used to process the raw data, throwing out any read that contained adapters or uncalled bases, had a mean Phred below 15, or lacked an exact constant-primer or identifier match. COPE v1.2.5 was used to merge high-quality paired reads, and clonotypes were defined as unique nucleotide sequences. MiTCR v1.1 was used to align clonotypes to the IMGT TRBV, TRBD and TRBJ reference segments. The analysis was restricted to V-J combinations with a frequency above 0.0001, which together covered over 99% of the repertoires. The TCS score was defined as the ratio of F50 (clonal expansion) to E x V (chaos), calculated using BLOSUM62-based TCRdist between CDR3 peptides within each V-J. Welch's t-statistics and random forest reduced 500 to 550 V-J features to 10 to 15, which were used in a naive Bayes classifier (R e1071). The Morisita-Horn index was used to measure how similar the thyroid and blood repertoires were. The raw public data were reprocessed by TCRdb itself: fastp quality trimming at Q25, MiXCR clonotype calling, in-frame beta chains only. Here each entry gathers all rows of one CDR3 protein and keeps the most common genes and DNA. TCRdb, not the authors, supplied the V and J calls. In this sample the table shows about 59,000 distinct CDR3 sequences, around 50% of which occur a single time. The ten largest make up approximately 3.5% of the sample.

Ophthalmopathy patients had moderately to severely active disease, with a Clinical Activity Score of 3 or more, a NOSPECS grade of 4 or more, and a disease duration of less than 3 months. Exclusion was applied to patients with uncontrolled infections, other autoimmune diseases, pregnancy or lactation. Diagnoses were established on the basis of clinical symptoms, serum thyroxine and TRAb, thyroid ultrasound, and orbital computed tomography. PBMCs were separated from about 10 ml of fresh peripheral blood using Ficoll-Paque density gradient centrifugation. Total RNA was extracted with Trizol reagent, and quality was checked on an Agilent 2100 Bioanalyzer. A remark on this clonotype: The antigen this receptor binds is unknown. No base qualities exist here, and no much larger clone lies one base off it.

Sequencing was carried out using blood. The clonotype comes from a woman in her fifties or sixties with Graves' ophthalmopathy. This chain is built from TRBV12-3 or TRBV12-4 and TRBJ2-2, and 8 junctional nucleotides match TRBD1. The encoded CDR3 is CASRWDRQNTGELFF. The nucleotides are TGTGCCAGCAGGTGGGACAGGCAAAACACCGGGGAGCTGTTTTTT.